The text below deals with one TCR beta chain. This record comes from a study of T-cell reconstitution after alpha-beta-depleted transplantation in children. Using unique molecular identifiers, the investigators prepared the TCRbeta library. TCRdb recomputed calls from the PCR reads with MiXCR, one row per CDR3 protein. Of roughly 300,000 distinct CDR3 sequences listed, 9.9% are singletons. The germline V gene has CDR1 SQVTM and CDR2 ANQGSEA. V was cut by 4 bases and J by 7 bases, with 10 bases left in between. The CDR3 runs to 11 residues. Sequencing used PBMCs from the stem cell graft donor, obtained from the stem cell graft. The rearrangement uses TRBV29-1 and TRBJ1-2; D not resolved. This clonotype was sampled from a human donor who donated a stem cell graft to a child with SCID. The CDR3 protein is CSVGGLGGYTF. The CDR3 DNA reads TGCAGCGTTGGCGGCCTGGGTGGCTACACCTTC. Full variable domain (missing parts from reference TRBV29-1 and TRBJ1-2): SAVISQKPSRDICQRGTSLTIQCQVDSQVTMMFWYRQQPGQSLTLIATANQGSEATYESGFVIDKFPISRPNLTFSTLTVSNMSPEDSSIYLCSVGGLGGYTFGSGTRLTVV.